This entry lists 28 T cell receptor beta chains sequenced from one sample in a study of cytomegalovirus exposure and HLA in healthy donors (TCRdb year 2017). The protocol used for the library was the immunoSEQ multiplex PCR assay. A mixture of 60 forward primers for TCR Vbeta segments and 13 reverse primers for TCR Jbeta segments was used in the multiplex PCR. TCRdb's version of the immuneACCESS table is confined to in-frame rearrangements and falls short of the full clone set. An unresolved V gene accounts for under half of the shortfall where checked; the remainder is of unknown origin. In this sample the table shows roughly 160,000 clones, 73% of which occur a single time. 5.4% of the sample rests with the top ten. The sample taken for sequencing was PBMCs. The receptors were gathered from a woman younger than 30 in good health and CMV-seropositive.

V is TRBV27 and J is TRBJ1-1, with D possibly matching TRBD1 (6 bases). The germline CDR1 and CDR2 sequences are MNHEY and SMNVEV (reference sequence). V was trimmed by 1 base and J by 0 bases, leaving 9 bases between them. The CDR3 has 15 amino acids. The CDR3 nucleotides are TGTGCCAGCAGTTTATTGGCAGGGGTGAACACTGAAGCTTTCTTT. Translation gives CASSLLAGVNTEAFF.

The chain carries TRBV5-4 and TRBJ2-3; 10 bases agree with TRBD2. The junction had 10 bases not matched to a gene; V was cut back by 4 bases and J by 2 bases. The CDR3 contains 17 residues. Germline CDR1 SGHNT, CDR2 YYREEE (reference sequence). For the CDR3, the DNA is TGTGCCAGCAGCCCCGGACTAGCGGAATACTTCACAGATACGCAGTATTTT. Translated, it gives CASSPGLAEYFTDTQYF.

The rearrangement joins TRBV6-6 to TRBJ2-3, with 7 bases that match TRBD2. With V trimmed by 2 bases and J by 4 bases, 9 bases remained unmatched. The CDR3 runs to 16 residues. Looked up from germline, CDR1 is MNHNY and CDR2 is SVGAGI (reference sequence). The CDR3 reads CASSYEFLAVSDTQYF. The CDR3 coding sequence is TGTGCCAGCAGTTACGAGTTCCTAGCGGTATCAGATACGCAGTATTTT.

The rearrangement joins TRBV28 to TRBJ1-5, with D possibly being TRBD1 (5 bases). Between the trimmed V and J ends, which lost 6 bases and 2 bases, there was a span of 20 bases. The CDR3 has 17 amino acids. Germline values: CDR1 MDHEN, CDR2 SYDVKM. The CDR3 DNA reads TGTGCCAGCAGCCCTTCCGCGGGGGAGAGGGGCAATCAGCCCCAGCATTTT. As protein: CASSPSAGERGNQPQHF.

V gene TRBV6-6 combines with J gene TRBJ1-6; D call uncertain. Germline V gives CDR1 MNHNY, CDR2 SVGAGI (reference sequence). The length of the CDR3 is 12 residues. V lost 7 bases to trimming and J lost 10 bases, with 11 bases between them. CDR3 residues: CASKDFESPLHF. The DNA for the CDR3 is TGTGCCAGCAAGGACTTCGAGTCACCCCTCCACTTT.

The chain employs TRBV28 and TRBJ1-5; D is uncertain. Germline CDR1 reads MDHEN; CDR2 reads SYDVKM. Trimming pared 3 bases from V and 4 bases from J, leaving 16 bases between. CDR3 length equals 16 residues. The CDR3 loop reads CASSLGIMGRNQPQHF. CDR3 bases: TGTGCCAGCAGTTTGGGAATTATGGGGAGGAATCAGCCCCAGCATTTT.

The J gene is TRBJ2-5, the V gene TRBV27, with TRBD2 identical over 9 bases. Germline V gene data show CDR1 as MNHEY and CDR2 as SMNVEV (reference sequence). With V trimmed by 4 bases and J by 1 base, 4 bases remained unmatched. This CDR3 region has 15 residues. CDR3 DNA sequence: TGTGCCAGCAGTTCCATGACTAGCGGCCAAGAGACCCAGTACTTC. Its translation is CASSSMTSGQETQYF.

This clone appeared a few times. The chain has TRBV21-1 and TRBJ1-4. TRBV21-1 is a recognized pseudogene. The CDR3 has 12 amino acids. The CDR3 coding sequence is TGTGCCAGCATTCCATACGGTGAAAAACTGTTTTTT. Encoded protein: CASIPYGEKLFF.

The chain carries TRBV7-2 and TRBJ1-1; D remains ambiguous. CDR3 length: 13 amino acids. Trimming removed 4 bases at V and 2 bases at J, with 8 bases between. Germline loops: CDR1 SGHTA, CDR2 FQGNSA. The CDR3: CASSYPSNTEAFF. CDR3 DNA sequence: TGTGCCAGCAGCTATCCTTCTAACACTGAAGCTTTCTTT.

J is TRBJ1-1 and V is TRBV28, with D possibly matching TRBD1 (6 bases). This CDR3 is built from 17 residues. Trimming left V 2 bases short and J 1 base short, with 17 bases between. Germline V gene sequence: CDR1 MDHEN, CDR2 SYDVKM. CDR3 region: CASSLQGHPRGNTEAFF. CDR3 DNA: TGTGCCAGCAGTTTACAGGGGCACCCAAGGGGGAACACTGAAGCTTTCTTT.

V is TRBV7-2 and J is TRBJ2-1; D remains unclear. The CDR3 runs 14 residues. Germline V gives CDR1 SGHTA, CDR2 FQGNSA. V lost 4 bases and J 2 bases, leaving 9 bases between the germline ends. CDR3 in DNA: TGTGCCAGCAGCTCCCGACAAACCTACAATGAGCAGTTCTTC. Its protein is CASSSRQTYNEQFF.

The CDR3 coding sequence is TGTGCCTGGAGTGCTCCCAACAGGAATTCACCCCTCCACTTT. Translating it yields CAWSAPNRNSPLHF. The chain recombines TRBV30 with TRBJ1-6, with D maybe TRBD1 (5 bases). Trimming cost V 1 base and J 7 bases, with 11 bases left between them. CDR1 GTSNPN and CDR2 SVGIG come from the germline V gene (reference sequence). The CDR3 runs to 14 residues.

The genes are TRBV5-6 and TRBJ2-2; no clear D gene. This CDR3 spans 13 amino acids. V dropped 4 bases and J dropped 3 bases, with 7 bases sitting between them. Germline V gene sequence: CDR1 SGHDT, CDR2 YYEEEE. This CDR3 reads CASSNSHTGELFF. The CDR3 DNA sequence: TGTGCCAGCAGCAACAGTCACACCGGGGAGCTGTTTTTT.

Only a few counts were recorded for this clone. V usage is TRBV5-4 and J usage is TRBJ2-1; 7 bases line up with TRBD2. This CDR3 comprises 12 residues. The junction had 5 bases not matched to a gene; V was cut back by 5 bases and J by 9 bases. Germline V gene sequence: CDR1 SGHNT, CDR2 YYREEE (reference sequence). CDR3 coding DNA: TGTGCCAGCAGTCGGGGGGAGGGTGAGCAGTTCTTC. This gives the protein CASSRGEGEQFF.

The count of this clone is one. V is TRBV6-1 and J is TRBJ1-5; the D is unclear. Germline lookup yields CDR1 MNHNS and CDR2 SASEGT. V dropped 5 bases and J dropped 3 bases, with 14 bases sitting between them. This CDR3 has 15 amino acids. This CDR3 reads CASSLTRAPNQPQHF. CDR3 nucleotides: TGTGCCAGCAGTCTTACTCGCGCTCCCAATCAGCCCCAGCATTTT.

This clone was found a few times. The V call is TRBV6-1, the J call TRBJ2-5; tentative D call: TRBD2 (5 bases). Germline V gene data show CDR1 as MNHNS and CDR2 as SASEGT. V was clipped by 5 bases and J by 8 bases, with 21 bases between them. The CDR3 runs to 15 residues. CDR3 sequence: CASSKDLGARGTQYF. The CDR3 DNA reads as TGTGCCAGCAGTAAGGATCTAGGCGCACGGGGAACCCAGTACTTC.

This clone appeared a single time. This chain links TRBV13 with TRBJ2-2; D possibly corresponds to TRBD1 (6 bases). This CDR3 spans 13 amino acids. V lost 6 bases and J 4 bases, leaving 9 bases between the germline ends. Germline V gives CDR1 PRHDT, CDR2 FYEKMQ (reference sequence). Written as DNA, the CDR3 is TGTGCCAGCAGTCCGGACAGCACCGGGGAGCTGTTTTTT. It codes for CASSPDSTGELFF.

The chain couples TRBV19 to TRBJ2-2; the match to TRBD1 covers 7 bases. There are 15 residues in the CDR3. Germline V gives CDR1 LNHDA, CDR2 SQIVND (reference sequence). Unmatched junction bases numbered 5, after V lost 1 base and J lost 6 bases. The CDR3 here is CASSIGERGPGELFF. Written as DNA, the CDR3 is TGTGCCAGTAGTATAGGGGAGAGGGGGCCCGGGGAGCTGTTTTTT.

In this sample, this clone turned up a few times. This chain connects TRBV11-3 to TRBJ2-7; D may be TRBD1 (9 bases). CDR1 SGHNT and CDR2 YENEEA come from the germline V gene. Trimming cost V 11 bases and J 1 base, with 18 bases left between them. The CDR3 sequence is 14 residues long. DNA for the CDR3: TGTGCCTGGATTAGCGGGACAGGGTCCTACGAGCAGTACTTC. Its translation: CAWISGTGSYEQYF.

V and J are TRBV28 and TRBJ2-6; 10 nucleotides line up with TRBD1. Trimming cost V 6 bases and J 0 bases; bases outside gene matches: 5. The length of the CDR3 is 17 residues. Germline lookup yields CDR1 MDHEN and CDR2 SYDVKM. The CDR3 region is CASRGTGAPSGANVLTF. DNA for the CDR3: TGTGCCAGCAGGGGGACAGGGGCCCCCTCTGGGGCCAACGTCCTGACTTTC.

CDR3 in amino acids: CASRRAGGQETQYF. As DNA, the CDR3 is TGCGCCAGCAGACGGGCGGGGGGGCAAGAGACCCAGTACTTC. The genes are TRBV5-1 and TRBJ2-5, with 9 bases identical to TRBD2. The CDR3 totals 14 residues. Looked up from germline, CDR1 is SGHRS and CDR2 is YFSETQ. The J segment lost 2 bases and the V segment lost 5 bases, leaving 4 bases of the junction unmatched. The full variable domain, its missing parts supplied by reference TRBV5-1 and TRBJ2-5, is KAGVTQTPRYLIKTRGQQVTLSCSPISGHRSVSWYQQTPGQGLQFLFEYFSETQRNKGNFPGRFSGRQFSNSRSEMNVSTLELGDSALYLCASRRAGGQETQYFGPGTRLLVL.

The CDR3: CASSLAGGQGLDTQYF. The CDR3 DNA is TGTGCCAGCAGCTTAGCGGGAGGACAGGGGTTGGATACGCAGTATTTT. The chain carries TRBV7-9 and TRBJ2-3, with 9 positions matching TRBD1. V lost 0 bases, J lost 6 bases, and 7 bases stayed unmatched. CDR1 and CDR2 from the germline V gene are SEHNR and FQNEAQ (reference sequence). The CDR3 is made up of 16 amino acids.

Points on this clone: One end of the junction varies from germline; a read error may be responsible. CDR3 in amino acids: CASSHTGGEQEAQYF. Written as DNA, the CDR3 is TGTGCCAGCAGTCATACAGGGGGGGAGCAAGAGGCCCAGTACTTC. The chain links TRBV6-5 to TRBJ2-5; weak D call: TRBD1 (8 bases). The CDR3 length is 15 residues. Looked up from germline, CDR1 is MNHEY and CDR2 is SVGAGI.

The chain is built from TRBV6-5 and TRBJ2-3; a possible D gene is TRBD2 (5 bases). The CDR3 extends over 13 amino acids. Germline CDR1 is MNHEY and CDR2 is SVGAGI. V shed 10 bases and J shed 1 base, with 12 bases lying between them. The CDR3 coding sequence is TGTGCCACCGAGGGATGGGGCACAGATACGCAGTATTTT. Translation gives CATEGWGTDTQYF.

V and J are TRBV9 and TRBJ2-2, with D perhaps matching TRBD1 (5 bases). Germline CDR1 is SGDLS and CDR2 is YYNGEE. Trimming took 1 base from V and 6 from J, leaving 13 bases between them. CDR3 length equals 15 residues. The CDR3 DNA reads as TGTGCCAGCAGCGTATCCCAGGGTCCATCCGGGGAGCTGTTTTTT. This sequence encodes CASSVSQGPSGELFF.

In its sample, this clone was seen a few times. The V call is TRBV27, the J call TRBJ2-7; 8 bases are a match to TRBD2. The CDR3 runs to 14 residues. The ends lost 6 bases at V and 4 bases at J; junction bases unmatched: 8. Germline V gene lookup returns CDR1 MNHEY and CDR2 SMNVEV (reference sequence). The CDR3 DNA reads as TGTGCCAGCAGCGCTGCGGGGGGCCGGTACGAGCAGTACTTC. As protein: CASSAAGGRYEQYF.

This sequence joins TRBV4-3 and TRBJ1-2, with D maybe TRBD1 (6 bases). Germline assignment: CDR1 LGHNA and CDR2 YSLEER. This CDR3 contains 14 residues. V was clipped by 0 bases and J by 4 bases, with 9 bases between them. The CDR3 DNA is TGCGCCAGCAGCCAAGATCAACAGGGCTATGGCTACACCTTC. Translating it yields CASSQDQQGYGYTF.

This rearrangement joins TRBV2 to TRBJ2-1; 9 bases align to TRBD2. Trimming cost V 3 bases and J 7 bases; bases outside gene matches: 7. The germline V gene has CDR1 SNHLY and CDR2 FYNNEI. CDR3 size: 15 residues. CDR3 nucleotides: TGTGCCAGCAGTGATGGCGGGGGGGCCGGTAATGAGCAGTTCTTC. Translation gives CASSDGGGAGNEQFF.